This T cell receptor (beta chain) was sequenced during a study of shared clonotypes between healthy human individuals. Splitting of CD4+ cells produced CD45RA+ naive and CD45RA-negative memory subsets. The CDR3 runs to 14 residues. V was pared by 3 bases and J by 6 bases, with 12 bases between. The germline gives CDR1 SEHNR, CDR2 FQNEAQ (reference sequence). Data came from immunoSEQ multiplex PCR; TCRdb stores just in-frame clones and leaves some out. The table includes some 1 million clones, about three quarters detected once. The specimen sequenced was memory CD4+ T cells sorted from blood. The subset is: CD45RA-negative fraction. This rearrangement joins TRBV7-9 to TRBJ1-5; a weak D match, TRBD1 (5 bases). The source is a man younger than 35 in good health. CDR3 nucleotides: TGTGCCAGCAGCTTTCATGGGGCGGCTCAGCCCCAGCATTTT. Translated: CASSFHGAAQPQHF.